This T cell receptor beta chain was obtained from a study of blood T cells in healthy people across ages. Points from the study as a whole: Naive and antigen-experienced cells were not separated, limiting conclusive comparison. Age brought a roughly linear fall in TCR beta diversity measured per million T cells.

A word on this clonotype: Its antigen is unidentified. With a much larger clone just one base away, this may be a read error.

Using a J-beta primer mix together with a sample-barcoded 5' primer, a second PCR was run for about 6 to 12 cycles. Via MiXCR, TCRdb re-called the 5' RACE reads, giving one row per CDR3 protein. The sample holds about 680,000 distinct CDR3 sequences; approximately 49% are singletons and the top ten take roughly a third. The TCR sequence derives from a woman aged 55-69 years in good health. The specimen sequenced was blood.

The CDR3, as DNA: TGCGGCGTTGGCCCCGACAGGGGTGATAACTATGGCTACACCTTC. It is translated as CGVGPDRGDNYGYTF. The V and J genes are TRBV29-1 and TRBJ1-2, with 8 bases fitting TRBD1. Germline V gene sequence: CDR1 SQVTM, CDR2 ANQGSEA. CDR3 length: 15 residues.